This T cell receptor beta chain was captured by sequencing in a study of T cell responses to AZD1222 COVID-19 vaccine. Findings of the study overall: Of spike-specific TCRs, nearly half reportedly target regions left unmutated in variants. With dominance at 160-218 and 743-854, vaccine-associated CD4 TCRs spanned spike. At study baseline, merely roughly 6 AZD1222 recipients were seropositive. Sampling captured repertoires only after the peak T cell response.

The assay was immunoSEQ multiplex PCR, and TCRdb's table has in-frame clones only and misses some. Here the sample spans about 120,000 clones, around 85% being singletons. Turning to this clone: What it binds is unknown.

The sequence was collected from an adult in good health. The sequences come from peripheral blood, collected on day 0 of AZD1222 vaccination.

As DNA, the CDR3 is TGTGCCAGCAGTCGGGACAGGAATTCACCCCTCCACTTT. This translates into CASSRDRNSPLHF. The chain recombines TRBV6-5 with TRBJ1-6; 8 bases align to TRBD1. Germline lookup yields CDR1 MNHEY and CDR2 SVGAGI. The CDR3 runs 13 residues. The junction had 1 base not matched to a gene; V was cut back by 5 bases and J by 7 bases.